These 10 T cell receptor beta chains were all obtained from the same sample, sequenced in a study of T cells in Graves' hyperthyroidism and ophthalmopathy. The investigators amplified TCR beta CDR3 regions from RNA transcripts. HTBI primers were the set used in a first-round RT-PCR of the TCR CDR3. One entry per CDR3 protein, called by TCRdb with MiXCR from the multiplex PCR reads. The sample has 330,000 or so distinct CDR3 sequences, roughly a fifth seen once. The sequenced sample was blood. These receptors came from a man in his forties or fifties with Graves' ophthalmopathy.

This clonotype was recorded a few times. V and J are TRBV30 and TRBJ2-6; D may be TRBD1 or TRBD2 (5 bases each). The CDR3 contains 18 residues. V dropped 0 bases and J dropped 0 bases, with 15 bases sitting between them. The germline V gene encodes CDR1 GTSNPN and CDR2 SVGIG (reference sequence). The CDR3 DNA is TGTGCCTGGAGTGTAGGGCTCGGGGCCGGCTCTGGGGCCAACGTCCTGACTTTC. As protein: CAWSVGLGAGSGANVLTF.

The chain joins TRBV29-1 to TRBJ1-2, with 8 positions matching TRBD1. V was clipped by 6 bases and J by 6 bases; unmatched bases: 3. The germline gives CDR1 SQVTM, CDR2 ANQGSEA. The length of the CDR3 is 11 residues. CDR3 DNA sequence: TGCAGCGTGAACAGGGGGGATGGCTACACCTTC. Translated: CSVNRGDGYTF.

This clonotype was picked up a small number of times. This chain joins TRBV29-1 and TRBJ2-5; the match to TRBD2 covers 11 bases. Germline V gene sequence: CDR1 SQVTM, CDR2 ANQGSEA. The CDR3 runs 13 residues. V lost 7 bases to trimming and J lost 5 bases; unmatched junction nucleotides: 6. In nucleotides, the CDR3 is TGCAGCGCACCGGGACTAGCGGAGGAGACCCAGTACTTC. Translated, it gives CSAPGLAEETQYF. The full variable domain, in which reference TRBV29-1 and TRBJ2-5 provide the parts outside the CDR3, is SAVISQKPSRDICQRGTSLTIQCQVDSQVTMMFWYRQQPGQSLTLIATANQGSEATYESGFVIDKFPISRPNLTFSTLTVSNMSPEDSSIYLCSAPGLAEETQYFGPGTRLLVL.

The chain links TRBV3-1 to TRBJ2-1; 9 bases match TRBD1. J was trimmed by 2 bases and V by 4 bases; bases with no gene match: 6. Germline CDR1 reads LGHDT; CDR2 reads YNNKEL (reference sequence). The CDR3 contains 16 residues. In DNA, the CDR3 is TGTGCCAGCAGCCTCACCGGGACAGGGACCTACAATGAGCAGTTCTTC. Its translation: CASSLTGTGTYNEQFF.

This clonotype was detected ten times or more. J is TRBJ2-5 and V is TRBV11-2, with D unresolved. The CDR3 contains 14 residues. Germline loops: CDR1 SGHAT, CDR2 FQNNGV. Deletions cut 0 bases from V and 4 bases from J, with 9 bases between. In DNA, the CDR3 is TGTGCCAGCAGCTTAGATCGGGCTACAGAGACCCAGTACTTC. Translation gives CASSLDRATETQYF.

This clonotype was picked up many times. V and J are TRBV7-2 and TRBJ1-1, with 7 nucleotides matching TRBD1. The germline CDR1 and CDR2 sequences are SGHTA and FQGNSA. The CDR3 totals 15 residues. V lost 1 base and J lost 0; bases outside the gene matches: 2. CDR3 protein: CASSLVTGVNTEAFF. CDR3 bases: TGTGCCAGCAGCTTAGTTACAGGGGTGAACACTGAAGCTTTCTTT.

This clonotype was observed many times. This sequence joins TRBV5-1 and TRBJ2-3, with D perhaps TRBD2 (5 bases). CDR3 size: 15 residues. CDR1 and CDR2 from the germline V gene are SGHRS and YFSETQ. Trimming removed 4 bases from V and 2 bases from J, with 14 bases in between. CDR3 coding DNA: TGCGCCAGCAGCCTACGACTATCCCCCACAGATACGCAGTATTTT. Translating gives CASSLRLSPTDTQYF.

This clonotype was observed a few times. This chain uses TRBV14 with TRBJ1-2; D call uncertain. Germline V gene sequence: CDR1 SGHDN, CDR2 FVKESK. The CDR3 is made up of 11 amino acids. Trimming took off 0 bases at V and 10 bases at J, with 6 bases between the two ends. DNA for the CDR3: TGTGCCAGCAGCCAAGATCAGGACTACACCTTC. Amino acids: CASSQDQDYTF.

J is TRBJ1-6 and V is TRBV7-9, with TRBD1 matching 7 bases. The CDR3 runs to 15 residues. From germline, CDR1 is SEHNR and CDR2 FQNEAQ (reference sequence). After removal of 7 bases from V and 6 bases from J, the junction contained 9 bases not matched to a gene. The CDR3 protein is CASTPQTGSNSPLHF. The CDR3 DNA reads TGTGCCAGCACCCCCCAGACAGGGAGTAATTCACCCCTCCACTTT.

This clonotype was counted only a few times. The chain joins TRBV6-1 to TRBJ2-2; D is unclear. The CDR3 runs 15 residues. The V and J ends lost 6 bases and 1 base respectively, with 12 bases between them. The germline V gene has CDR1 MNHNS and CDR2 SASEGT. The CDR3 DNA reads as TGTGCCAGCAGATCCAACGGAGTGAACACCGGGGAGCTGTTTTTT. Amino acid sequence: CASRSNGVNTGELFF.